This record concerns one T cell receptor beta chain sequence. Its antigen is currently unknown. This sample was included in a study of tumor and adjacent non-tumor tissue in lung cancer. Trimming shortened V by 2 bases and J by 2 bases, and 13 bases separated the two germline ends. CDR1 is SQVTM and CDR2 is ANQGSEA in the germline V gene. The CDR3 loop spans 14 amino acids. The library came from three nested PCR rounds adapted from ARM-PCR protocols. TCRdb called the multiplex PCR reads again in MiXCR, with one record for every CDR3 protein. The repertoire includes tens of thousands of distinct CDR3 sequences, about 80% of them detected once, and around 40% sits in the top ten. RNA was extracted from bulk tissue without any cell sorting. The normal lung tissue was taken more than 3 cm from the tumor edge. Newly diagnosed lung cancer patients had thoracic surgery in China, August–late 2014, without prior chemotherapy.

General study findings and limits: Significantly higher TCR diversity was found in tumor than normal lung. In normal lung, the top 100 clones were significantly more dominant than in tumor. Higher tumor TCR diversity was associated with shorter survival.

Material: distant non-tumor lung tissue. V is TRBV29-1 and J is TRBJ2-7; unclear D gene. The TCR was taken from a man aged 70 or older with non-small cell lung cancer. The CDR3 loop is CSVEWTDHPYEQYF. CDR3 DNA sequence: TGCAGCGTTGAATGGACCGACCATCCCTACGAGCAGTACTTC.